This T cell receptor (beta chain) derives from a study of a mutant IDH1 vaccine in newly diagnosed glioma. This table comes from immunoSEQ multiplex PCR, and its TCRdb copy is limited to in-frame clones, with some not included. This sample has some 22,000 clones; around 80% occur once, and the top ten carry 8%. Time point reported: week 11, during vaccination. In the vaccine, a single dose held 300 ug of the mutant IDH1 20-mer peptide, along with topical imiquimod. This clone was seen only a few times. The antigen is undetermined. V lost 4 bases to trimming and J lost 8 bases, with 24 bases between them. In germline, CDR1 is SGHDT, CDR2 YYEEEE. This CDR3 has 16 amino acids.

The chain uses TRBV5-6 and TRBJ1-2; D is perhaps TRBD1 (5 bases). The sequenced sample was PBMCs, obtained from a glioma patient whose treatment included an IDH1 peptide vaccine. This TCR was recovered from a man in his forties or fifties with glioma. The CDR3 nucleotides read TGTGCCAGCAGCGTGGCCGGGACCCCGGAGGGGAGAGGCTACACCTTC. Translated, it gives CASSVAGTPEGRGYTF.